Below are 27 T cell receptor beta chains sequenced from a single sample in a study of T cells after yellow fever vaccination. TCRdb itself ran the 5' RACE reads through MiXCR, one entry per CDR3 protein. This table holds around 160,000 distinct CDR3 sequences, 6.5% to 8.5% found once. This sample comprised CD4+ T cells sorted from PBMCs, obtained about 5 days after the first yellow fever vaccination. The origin of the receptors is a man younger than 35 who received the YFV17D yellow fever vaccine.

The chain employs TRBV6-1 and TRBJ2-6; TRBD2 matches 10 bases. The CDR3 is made up of 16 amino acids. The germline V gene encodes CDR1 MNHNS and CDR2 SASEGT. V lost 6 bases and J lost 4; bases outside the gene matches: 6. CDR3 protein: CASSISGGGGANVLTF. The CDR3 nucleotides are TGTGCCAGCAGCATAAGCGGGGGGGGCGGGGCCAACGTCCTGACTTTC.

This clonotype was seen more than once but under ten times. The V call is TRBV10-3, the J call TRBJ2-3; D might be TRBD2 (7 bases). The CDR3 length is 14 residues. Germline V CDR1 and CDR2: ENHRY, SYGVKD. V lost 5 bases and J 4 bases, leaving 13 bases between the germline ends. Here the CDR3 DNA reads TGTGCCATCAGTCCCGCGGGGGCTTCAGATACGCAGTATTTT. Protein sequence: CAISPAGASDTQYF.

This clonotype was found many times. The chain has TRBV4-2 and TRBJ1-1; 7 nucleotides match TRBD1. With 4 bases clipped from V and 0 bases from J, the junction kept 8 bases outside the gene matches. The CDR3 sequence is 16 residues long. CDR1 is LGHNA and CDR2 is YNFKEQ in the germline V gene. The CDR3 loop reads CASSRRQGPMNTEAFF. In DNA form, the CDR3 reads TGTGCCAGCAGCCGACGACAGGGTCCCATGAACACTGAAGCTTTCTTT.

This clonotype occurred many times. The genes are TRBV27 and TRBJ1-1; maybe TRBD1 (5 bases). Deletions cut 5 bases from V and 4 bases from J, with 17 bases between. The CDR3 extends over 15 amino acids. Germline lookup yields CDR1 MNHEY and CDR2 SMNVEV (reference sequence). CDR3 DNA: TGTGCCAGCAGTCCCAGTCGGGGCGGGAGCACTGAAGCTTTCTTT. Its translation: CASSPSRGGSTEAFF.

V gene TRBV30 combines with J gene TRBJ2-7, with D possibly matching TRBD2 (6 bases). The ends were cut back, 0 bases at V and 5 bases at J, with 8 bases in the middle. The CDR3 has 12 amino acids. CDR1 GTSNPN and CDR2 SVGIG come from the germline V gene (reference sequence). Here the CDR3 DNA reads TGTGCCTGGAGTGTATCGGGGGACGAGCAGTACTTC. Its translation is CAWSVSGDEQYF. The whole variable domain, filled in from reference TRBV30 and TRBJ2-7, reads SQTIHQWPATLVQPVGSPLSLECTVEGTSNPNLYWYRQAAGRGLQLLFYSVGIGQISSEVPQNLSASRPQDRQFILSSKKLLLSDSGFYLCAWSVSGDEQYFGPGTRLTVT.

The chain couples TRBV7-9 to TRBJ1-6; 9 bases fit TRBD1. Germline trimming cut 5 bases from V and 8 bases from J; bases unmatched to any gene: 7. CDR3 length: 15 amino acids. Germline CDR1 reads SEHNR; CDR2 reads FQNEAQ (reference sequence). The CDR3 DNA sequence: TGTGCCAGCAGCCCGCCGGGACAGGGATATTCACCCCTCCACTTT. This codes for CASSPPGQGYSPLHF.

This clonotype was seen repeatedly, ten times or more. The V and J genes are TRBV30 and TRBJ2-1; D is possibly TRBD2 (6 bases). Germline CDR1 reads GTSNPN; CDR2 reads SVGIG (reference sequence). The length of the CDR3 is 12 residues. V was trimmed by 1 base and J by 5 bases, leaving 6 bases between them. The DNA of the CDR3 is TGTGCCTGGAGTGGGAGGGACAATGAGCAGTTCTTC. It encodes CAWSGRDNEQFF.

This clonotype was found a few times. The chain couples TRBV6-5 to TRBJ1-2, with 8 bases aligning to TRBD1. CDR3 length: 15 amino acids. Germline CDR1 and CDR2: MNHEY and SVGAGI. The J segment lost 5 bases and the V segment lost 6 bases, leaving 11 bases of the junction unmatched. The CDR3 DNA is TGTGCCAGCAGGGGACAGGACGCCAATTCTTATGGCTACACCTTC. Its protein is CASRGQDANSYGYTF.

This clonotype was picked up many times. The genes are TRBV5-1 and TRBJ2-1; D is unresolved. Trimming cost V 0 bases and J 8 bases, with 6 bases left between them. The CDR3 totals 12 residues. In germline, CDR1 is SGHRS, CDR2 YFSETQ. The CDR3 sequence: CASSLDGDEQFF. In DNA, the CDR3 is TGCGCCAGCAGCTTGGATGGGGATGAGCAGTTCTTC.

This chain connects TRBV12-3 or TRBV12-4 to TRBJ1-2; perhaps TRBD1 as D (5 bases). V shed 1 base and J shed 0 bases, with 12 bases lying between them. This CDR3 spans 16 amino acids. The CDR3 region has the DNA TGTGCCAGCAGTTTAGGCGGGAGGGGAGCTAACTATGGCTACACCTTC. It specifies CASSLGGRGANYGYTF.

This clonotype was recorded a few times. The J gene is TRBJ1-3, the V gene TRBV6-5; possible D gene TRBD1, 6 bases. CDR1 is MNHEY and CDR2 is SVGAGI in the germline V gene. V lost 6 bases and J lost 4, with 19 bases in between. CDR3 length: 16 residues. CDR3 in DNA: TGTGCCAGCAGGCAGACAGGATCCGTTACGGGAAACACCATATATTTT. This translates into CASRQTGSVTGNTIYF.

This clonotype was counted only a few times. The chain has TRBV24-1 and TRBJ1-2, with 8 bases identical to TRBD1. The CDR3 totals 18 residues. The V and J ends lost 3 bases and 4 bases, in that order; junction bases with no gene match: 15. Germline CDR1 reads KGHDR; CDR2 reads SFDVKD. CDR3 loop: CATSDREPRGPYSYGYTF. The CDR3 bases are TGTGCCACCAGTGATCGAGAACCCAGGGGGCCCTATTCCTATGGCTACACCTTC.

The chain combines TRBV12-5 with TRBJ1-6; D possibly corresponds to TRBD1 (6 bases). The CDR3 has 13 amino acids. Germline V gene lookup returns CDR1 LGHNT and CDR2 FRNRAP. V was shortened by 7 bases and J by 8 bases, with 12 bases between the two germline ends. DNA of the CDR3: TGTGCTAGTGCCAGGGGTACTGATTCACCCCTCCACTTT. This codes for CASARGTDSPLHF.

This clonotype was found many times. The J gene is TRBJ2-4, the V gene TRBV6-5; 16 bases agree with TRBD2. The trim removed 6 bases at V and 3 bases at J, leaving 8 bases unmatched. This CDR3 contains 18 residues. Per the germline V gene, CDR1 is MNHEY and CDR2 is SVGAGI. CDR3 in DNA: TGTGCCAGCAGAGGAGGGACTAGCGGGGGGGCCGGCAAAAACATTCAGTACTTC. Its protein is CASRGGTSGGAGKNIQYF.

This sequence joins TRBV7-2 and TRBJ2-1; D not resolved. Germline CDR1 is SGHTA and CDR2 is FQGNSA. This CDR3 spans 12 amino acids. Trimming took 0 bases from V and 8 from J, leaving 5 bases between them. CDR3 nucleotides: TGTGCCAGCAGCTTAGCTTCGTATGAGCAGTTCTTC. It specifies CASSLASYEQFF.

On this clonotype itself: A single base separates this from a much larger clone, so it may be a read error. The V call is TRBV9, the J call TRBJ2-3, with 11 bases matching TRBD2. This CDR3 is built from 16 residues. J lost 0 bases, V lost 3 bases, and 3 bases had no gene match. CDR1 is SGDLS, CDR2 YYNGEE, per germline. CDR3 DNA sequence: TGTGCCAGCAGCGCAGTAGCGGGGGGGAGCACAGATACGCAGTATTTT. Protein sequence: CASSAVAGGSTDTQYF.

This clonotype was seen at least ten times. The rearrangement links TRBV12-3 or TRBV12-4 to TRBJ2-1; D not resolved. There are 15 residues in the CDR3. V shed 3 bases and J shed 5 bases, with 14 bases lying between them. The CDR3, as DNA: TGTGCCAGCAGTTTTCGGCTAGGGCTTCACAATGAGCAGTTCTTC. This translates into CASSFRLGLHNEQFF.

The sample holds many counts of this clonotype. The genes are TRBV16 and TRBJ1-5; tentative D call: TRBD1 (5 bases). This CDR3 is built from 14 residues. CDR1 and CDR2 (germline): KGHSY, FQNENV. Between the trimmed V and J ends, which lost 2 bases and 7 bases, there was a span of 12 bases. The CDR3 here is CASSQGQMGQPQHF. Written as DNA, the CDR3 is TGTGCCAGCAGCCAAGGACAAATGGGGCAGCCCCAGCATTTT. Based on the CDR3 plus reference TRBV16 and TRBJ1-5, the full variable domain is GEEVAQTPKHLVRGEGQKAKLYCAPIKGHSYVFWYQQVLKNEFKFLISFQNENVFDETGMPKERFSAKCLPNSPCSLEIQATKLEDSAVYFCASSQGQMGQPQHFGDGTRLSIL.

This clonotype was seen ten or more times. The chain recombines TRBV5-1 with TRBJ2-7; TRBD2 might be the D (6 bases). V lost 0 bases to trimming and J lost 0 bases, with 13 bases between them. The CDR3 is made up of 16 amino acids. Germline assignment: CDR1 SGHRS and CDR2 YFSETQ. CDR3 DNA: TGCGCCAGCAGCTTGGGGGACGGGAGTGTCTCCTACGAGCAGTACTTC. Protein sequence: CASSLGDGSVSYEQYF.

A few counts support this clonotype. The chain links TRBV7-9 to TRBJ2-6; no definite D call. Germline V gene lookup returns CDR1 SEHNR and CDR2 FQNEAQ (reference sequence). This CDR3 spans 14 amino acids. V was trimmed by 5 bases and J by 2 bases, leaving 7 bases between them. The CDR3 loop reads CASSPKTGANVLTF. As DNA, the CDR3 is TGTGCCAGCAGCCCGAAGACTGGGGCCAACGTCCTGACTTTC.

This clonotype was picked up many times. This CDR3 is CASSYDRSYNEQFF. The CDR3 nucleotides are TGTGCCAGCAGTTACGATCGCAGCTACAATGAGCAGTTCTTC. The chain links TRBV6-2 or TRBV6-3 to TRBJ2-1; D unclear. Trimming left V 2 bases short and J 3 bases short, with 8 bases between. Germline V lookup: CDR1 MNHEY, CDR2 SVGEGT. The CDR3 is made up of 14 amino acids.

This clonotype was observed many times. This chain connects TRBV28 to TRBJ2-7; D not certain. V lost 3 bases, J lost 2 bases, and 14 bases lay in between. The CDR3 spans 15 residues. The germline gives CDR1 MDHEN, CDR2 SYDVKM. This CDR3 is CASSLGSVTAYEQYV. The CDR3 DNA reads TGTGCCAGCAGTTTGGGCAGCGTGACTGCCTACGAGCAGTACGTC.

The sample holds a few counts of this clonotype. V and J are TRBV7-9 and TRBJ2-7; D is possibly TRBD1 or TRBD2 (7 bases each). The V end lost 5 bases, the J end lost 3 bases, and 17 bases lay between the germline ends. The CDR3 loop spans 15 amino acids. Germline V gene data show CDR1 as SEHNR and CDR2 as FQNEAQ (reference sequence). CDR3 DNA sequence: TGTGCCAGCAGCCCAAGACAGGGAGGGGGCTACGAGCAGTACTTC. It translates to CASSPRQGGGYEQYF.

This clonotype came up a few times. This chain links TRBV7-3 with TRBJ2-2, with D possibly being TRBD1 or TRBD2 (5 bases each). V lost 4 bases to trimming and J lost 7 bases, with 13 bases between them. Germline CDR1 is SGHTA and CDR2 is FQGTGA. CDR3 size: 14 residues. This CDR3 reads CASSSGPGGGELFF. The CDR3 nucleotides read TGTGCCAGCAGCTCGGGACCTGGGGGCGGGGAGCTGTTTTTT.

This chain uses TRBV6-5 with TRBJ2-7; 7 nucleotides agree with TRBD1. CDR3 length equals 14 residues. CDR1 MNHEY and CDR2 SVGAGI come from the germline V gene. With 4 bases clipped from V and 3 bases from J, the junction kept 6 bases outside the gene matches. This CDR3 is CASSLGQGDYEQYF. The CDR3 nucleotides read TGTGCCAGCAGTTTGGGGCAGGGGGACTACGAGCAGTACTTC.

There are many counts of this clonotype. This chain uses TRBV4-3 with TRBJ2-4, with D uncertain. Trimming removed 1 base at V and 8 bases at J, with 9 bases between. Germline V gene data show CDR1 as LGHNA and CDR2 as YSLEER. This CDR3 comprises 13 residues. The CDR3: CASSQGSKDIQYF. The CDR3 nucleotides are TGCGCCAGCAGCCAAGGCTCCAAGGACATTCAGTACTTC.

J is TRBJ2-3 and V is TRBV7-2; D call uncertain. This CDR3 region has 14 residues. CDR1 is SGHTA and CDR2 is FQGNSA in the germline V gene. V was trimmed by 5 bases and J by 0 bases, leaving 9 bases between them. The CDR3 region is CASSATRSTDTQYF. Here the CDR3 DNA reads TGTGCCAGCAGCGCAACTCGGAGCACAGATACGCAGTATTTT. Full variable domain (remainder filled in from reference TRBV7-2 and TRBJ2-3): GAGVSQSPSNKVTEKGKDVELRCDPISGHTALYWYRQSLGQGLEFLIYFQGNSAPDKSGLPSDRFSAERTGGSVSTLTIQRTQQEDSAVYLCASSATRSTDTQYFGPGTRLTVL.